This T cell receptor (beta chain) came from a study of blood T cell repertoires in COVID-19. Study overall: Acute and convalescent COVID-19 specimens originated in the United States, Italy and Spain. From T cells, B-cell-depleted T cells, or PBMCs came the material, which was cDNA or gDNA.

Per germline, CDR1 KGHSH and CDR2 LQKENI. The trim removed 3 bases at V and 2 bases at J, leaving 10 bases unmatched. CDR3 length: 17 residues. The study counted Cohort 3 donors as recovered given two negative PCRs, clearance, or symptom resolution. Authors' processing steps: For nucleated cells, counts were estimated from reference gene primer amplification. The data were produced by immunoSEQ multiplex PCR, yet TCRdb's version contains in-frame clones alone and is incomplete. Clone size and the V and J calls come from that table; the DNA yielded D and trimming. The data show some 330,000 clones, more than 90% seen once.

The TCR was taken from a woman in her 30s who had recovered from COVID-19. The rearrangement uses TRBV18 and TRBJ2-1; 7 nucleotides line up with TRBD2. Sequencing was performed on PBMCs or T cells enriched from blood (not recorded which). This chain's CDR3 is CASSPPRGRGTYNEQFF. DNA of the CDR3: TGTGCCAGCTCACCTCCAAGAGGGAGGGGTACCTACAATGAGCAGTTCTTC.